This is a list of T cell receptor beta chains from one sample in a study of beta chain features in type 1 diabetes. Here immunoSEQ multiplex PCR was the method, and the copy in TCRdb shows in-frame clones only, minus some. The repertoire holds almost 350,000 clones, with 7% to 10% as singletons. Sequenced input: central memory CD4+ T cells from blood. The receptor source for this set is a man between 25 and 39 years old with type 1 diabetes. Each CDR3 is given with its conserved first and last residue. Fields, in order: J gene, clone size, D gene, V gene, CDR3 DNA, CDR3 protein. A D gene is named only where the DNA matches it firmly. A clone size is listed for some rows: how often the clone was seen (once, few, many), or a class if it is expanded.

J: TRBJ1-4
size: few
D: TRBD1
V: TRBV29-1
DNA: TGCAGCGGCGGACAGGGCAAGGGCGAAAAACTGTTTTTT
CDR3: CSGGQGKGEKLFF

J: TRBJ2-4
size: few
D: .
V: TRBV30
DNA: TGTGCCTGGAGTGTAGGGCCTCTAGCCAAAAACATTCAGTACTTC
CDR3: CAWSVGPLAKNIQYF

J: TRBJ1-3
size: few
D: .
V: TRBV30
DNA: TGTGCCTGGACCCTCGACAGCTCTGGAAACACCATATATTTT
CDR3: CAWTLDSSGNTIYF

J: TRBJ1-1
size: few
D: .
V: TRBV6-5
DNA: TGTGCCAGCAGTTATGGCGGCGACACTGAAGCTTTCTTT
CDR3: CASSYGGDTEAFF

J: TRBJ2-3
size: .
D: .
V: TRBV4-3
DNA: TGCGCCAGCAGCCAACGCGGAATGGGAGATACGCAGTATTTT
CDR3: CASSQRGMGDTQYF

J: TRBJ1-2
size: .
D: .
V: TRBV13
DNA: TGTGCCAGCAGCCTACGAGAGAGGGGCTATGGCTACACCTTC
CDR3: CASSLRERGYGYTF

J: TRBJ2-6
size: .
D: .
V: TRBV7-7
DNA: TGTGCCAGCAGTAAGACAGCTTACAGCTCTGGGGCCAACGTCCTGACTTTC
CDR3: CASSKTAYSSGANVLTF

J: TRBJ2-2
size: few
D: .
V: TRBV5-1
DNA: TGCGCCAGCAGCTTGGCACCGGGTGTCACCGGGGAGCTGTTTTTT
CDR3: CASSLAPGVTGELFF

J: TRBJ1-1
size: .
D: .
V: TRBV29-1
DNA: TGCAGCGTTGAAGAAAGACCCACCACTGAAGCTTTCTTT
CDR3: CSVEERPTTEAFF

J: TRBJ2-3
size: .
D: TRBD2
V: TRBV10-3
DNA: TGTGCCATCAGTGAGTCGACTAGCGGGGATACGCAGTATTTT
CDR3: CAISESTSGDTQYF

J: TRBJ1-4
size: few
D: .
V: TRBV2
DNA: TGTGCCAGCAGTGTGGGGAGGGGTCGAAAACTGTTTTTT
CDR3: CASSVGRGRKLFF

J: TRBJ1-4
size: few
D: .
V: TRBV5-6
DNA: TGTGCCAGCAGCCCCGACAGATATAATGAAAAACTGTTTTTT
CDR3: CASSPDRYNEKLFF

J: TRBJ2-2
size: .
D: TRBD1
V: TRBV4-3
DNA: TGCGCCAGCAGCCTAGGACAGGGCAACACCGGGGAGCTGTTTTTT
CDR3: CASSLGQGNTGELFF

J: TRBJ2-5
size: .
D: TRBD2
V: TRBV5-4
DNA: TGTGCCAGCAGCTTGTGGGGACTAGAAGAGACCCAGTACTTC
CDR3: CASSLWGLEETQYF

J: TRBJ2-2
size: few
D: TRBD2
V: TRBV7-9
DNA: TGTGCCAGCAGCCCGCTCTTGGGCGGGGGGGACACCGGGGAGCTGTTTTTT
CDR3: CASSPLLGGGDTGELFF

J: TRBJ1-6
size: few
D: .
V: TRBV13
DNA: TGTGCCAGCAGCTTAGAGGGCCCGATATCGGATTCACCCCTCCACTTT
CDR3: CASSLEGPISDSPLHF

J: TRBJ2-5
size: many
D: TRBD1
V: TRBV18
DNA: TGTGCCAGCTCACCACCGACAGGGGGCGATACCCAGTACTTC
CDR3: CASSPPTGGDTQYF

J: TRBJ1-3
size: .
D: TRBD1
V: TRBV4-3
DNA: TGCGCCAGCAGCCACCCGGACAGGGGAAACACCATATATTTT
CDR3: CASSHPDRGNTIYF

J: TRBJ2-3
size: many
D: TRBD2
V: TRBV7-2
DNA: TGTGCCAGCAGCGTAATAGCGGGCCCCCAGAATACGCAGTATTTT
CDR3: CASSVIAGPQNTQYF

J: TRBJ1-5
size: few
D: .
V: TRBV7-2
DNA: TGTGCCAGCAGCTTACAGATCGATCAGCCCCAGCATTTT
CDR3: CASSLQIDQPQHF

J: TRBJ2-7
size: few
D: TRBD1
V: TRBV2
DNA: TGTGCCAGCAGGTTACCCGGGACAGGGGGCAGCTACGAGCAGTACTTC
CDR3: CASRLPGTGGSYEQYF

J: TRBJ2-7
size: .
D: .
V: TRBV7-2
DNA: TGTGCCAGCAGCCCACAACCGGGATTCTACGAGCAGTACTTC
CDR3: CASSPQPGFYEQYF

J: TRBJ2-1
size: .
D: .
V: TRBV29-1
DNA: TGCAGCGGGGGGGCGGGCCAGAAGCAGTTCTTC
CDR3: CSGGAGQKQFF

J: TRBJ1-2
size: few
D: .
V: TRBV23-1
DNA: TGCGCCAGCAGTCATTCACGGACAGCAAATGGCTACACCTTC
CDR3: CASSHSRTANGYTF

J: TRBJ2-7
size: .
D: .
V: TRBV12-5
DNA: TGTGCTAGTGGTTTGACACCGGGTCCCCCCTACGAGCAGTACTTC
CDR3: CASGLTPGPPYEQYF

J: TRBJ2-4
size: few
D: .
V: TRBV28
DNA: TGTGCCAGCAGCCCCTCGGTGGGAAACATTCAGTACTTC
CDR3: CASSPSVGNIQYF

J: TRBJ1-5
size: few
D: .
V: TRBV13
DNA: TGTGCCAGCAGAAAGGGGGGTCAGCCCCAGCATTTT
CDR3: CASRKGGQPQHF

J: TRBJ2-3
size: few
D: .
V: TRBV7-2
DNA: TGTGCCAGCAGCCCTGCCCATGAGACAGGAAGGACGCAGTATTTT
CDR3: CASSPAHETGRTQYF

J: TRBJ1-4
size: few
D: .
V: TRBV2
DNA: TGTGCCAGCCCGGGCCAGGTCGATGAAAAACTGTTTTTT
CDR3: CASPGQVDEKLFF

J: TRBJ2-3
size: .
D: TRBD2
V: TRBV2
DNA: TGTGCCAGCACTCCTAACGGGGGGGTGGCAGATACGCAGTATTTT
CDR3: CASTPNGGVADTQYF

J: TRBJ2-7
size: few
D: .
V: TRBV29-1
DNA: TGCAGCGTTGAATTTCCGGGAAGTGACTACGAGCAGTACTTC
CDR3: CSVEFPGSDYEQYF

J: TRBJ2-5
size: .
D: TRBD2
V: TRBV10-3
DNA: TGTGCCATCAGTGATAGCGGGGGGGCGGAAGAGACCCAGTACTTC
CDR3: CAISDSGGAEETQYF

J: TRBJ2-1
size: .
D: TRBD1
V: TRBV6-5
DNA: TGTGCCAGCAGCTCTCCGGGACAGGGTAGGGATGAGCAGTTCTTC
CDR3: CASSSPGQGRDEQFF

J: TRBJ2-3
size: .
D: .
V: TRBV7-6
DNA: TGTGCCAGCAGCTTAGGCCAGACAGCGGCTCTCACAGGTACGCAGTATTTT
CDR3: CASSLGQTAALTGTQYF

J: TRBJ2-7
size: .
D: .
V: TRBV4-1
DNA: TGCGCCAGCAGCCTCAGCACAGGATCCTACGAGCAGTACTTC
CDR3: CASSLSTGSYEQYF

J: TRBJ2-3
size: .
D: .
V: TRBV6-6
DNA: TGTGCCAGCATGAACACGGGGGGCTTGAATACGCAGTATTTT
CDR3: CASMNTGGLNTQYF

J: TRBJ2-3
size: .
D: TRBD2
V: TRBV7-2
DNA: TGTGCCAGCAGGCTCGGGACTAGCGGGGGGTCAGATACGCAGTATTTT
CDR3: CASRLGTSGGSDTQYF

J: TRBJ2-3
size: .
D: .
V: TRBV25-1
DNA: TGTGCCAGCAGTGTTGGGTTCTCCACAGATACGCAGTATTTT
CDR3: CASSVGFSTDTQYF

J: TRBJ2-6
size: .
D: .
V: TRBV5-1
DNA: TGCGCCAGCAGCTTGAATGCACCTGGGGCCAACGTCCTGACTTTC
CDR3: CASSLNAPGANVLTF

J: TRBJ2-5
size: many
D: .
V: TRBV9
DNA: TGTGCCAGCAGCGTCAGGGGTGATGGGGAGACCCAGTACTTC
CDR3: CASSVRGDGETQYF

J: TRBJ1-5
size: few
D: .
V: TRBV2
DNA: TGTGCCAGCAGTGAAGCGCAGGACAGTTATAGCAATCAGCCCCAGCATTTT
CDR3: CASSEAQDSYSNQPQHF

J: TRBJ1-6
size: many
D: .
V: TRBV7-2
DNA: TGTGCCAGCAGCTTAGCGTCCAATTCACCCCTCCACTTT
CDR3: CASSLASNSPLHF

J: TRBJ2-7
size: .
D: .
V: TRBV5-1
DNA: TGCGCCAGCAGCTTGCTCGGGGGCCACGAGCAGTACTTC
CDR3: CASSLLGGHEQYF

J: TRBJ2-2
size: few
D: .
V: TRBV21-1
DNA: TGTGCCAGCAGCTTGACAGGGGAGGCATGGGAGCTGTTTTTT
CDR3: CASSLTGEAWELFF

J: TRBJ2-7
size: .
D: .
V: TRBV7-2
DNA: TGTGCCAGCAGCTGGGTCACTCTTAGCTCCTACGAGCAGTACTTC
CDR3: CASSWVTLSSYEQYF